This record covers a single T cell receptor beta chain. It has no known antigen specificity. Relative to the germline gene, one junction end is altered; a read error may explain this. Receptors were amplified or captured by PCR. The run used an Illumina HiSeq 2500. Unique molecular identifiers were incorporated into TCR beta cDNA libraries to reduce PCR and sequencing biases. Every 1 to 10 million input T cells yielded 500,000 or so cDNA molecules, meaning each molecule approximated one T cell. The patient libraries were prepared and sequenced with the same protocol used for the earlier healthy control dataset. Samples belonging to the same batch were prepared together, multiplexed and sequenced on a shared HiSeq lane. For the original study's pipeline: Raw barcoded reads were processed with MIGEC, discarding single-read molecular identifier groups before consensus assembly and CDR3 extraction. Clonotype tables were post-analysed with VDJtools, and diversity was normalized by down-sampling all datasets to the smallest sample size. In repertoire overlap clustering, CDR3 amino acid sequences, but not nucleotide sequences, were matched to correct batch-related cross-sample contamination. Starting from the raw public reads, TCRdb applied fastp trimming at Q25, assembled clones with MiXCR and retained in-frame beta chains. Rows with a matching CDR3 protein are joined into one entry that keeps the most common DNA and genes. These V and J calls originate from TCRdb's pipeline instead of the authors' own analysis. The sample yields 800,000 to 950,000 distinct CDR3 sequences; roughly 58% were counted once. The ten most abundant clones make up 4.6% of the sample.

TCR beta repertoires were profiled from peripheral blood of approximately 13 young patients with multiple sclerosis to demonstrate the VDJtools post-analysis software. The multiple sclerosis patients were children and adolescents between roughly 6 and 16 years of age. The sample belongs to a study of post-analysis software for immune sequencing data (dated by TCRdb to between 2015 and 2016). Broadly, across the study: The recorded disease courses included relapsing-remitting, secondary progressive and progressive-relapsing multiple sclerosis, and some patients had no subtype annotation. The multiple sclerosis patient repertoires were compared with some twelve previously published healthy control repertoires from donors aged about 6 to 26 years. A subset of samples was prepared in parallel using single-end sample barcoding, then pooled and co-amplified after Illumina adapter ligation. Results and caveats for the whole study, not just this receptor: When samples were clustered directly using the F measure, samples prepared in the same batch co-clustered strongly, which prompted a batch-effect correction. The control group was slightly older than the multiple sclerosis patient group. Multiple sclerosis patients had significantly lower normalized Chao1 diversity than controls, a result that suggests substantial peripheral T-cell clonal expansion.

The sequenced material came from blood. The clonotype originates from a girl between 5 and 17 years old with multiple sclerosis.

The CDR3 sequence is CASRAVSSGANVRTF. The nucleotide sequence reads TGCGCCAGCAGGGCAGTGAGCTCTGGGGCCAACGTCCGGACTTTC. The rearrangement combines TRBV5-1 with TRBJ2-6; matching of 5 bases hints at TRBD1 as the D gene. For CDR1 and CDR2, the germline V gene lists SGHRS and YFSETQ. Taken from cysteine to phenylalanine, the CDR3 has 15 residues. Only the CDR3 DNA stays, 45 bases, in frame from base 1. Where the CDR3 stops, the reference TRBV5-1 and TRBJ2-6 genes take over; the full variable domain is KAGVTQTPRYLIKTRGQQVTLSCSPISGHRSVSWYQQTPGQGLQFLFEYFSETQRNKGNFPGRFSGRQFSNSRSEMNVSTLELGDSALYLCASRAVSSGANVRTFGAGSRLTVL.